The sequence of this T cell receptor (beta chain) was determined in a study of T cell changes during pregnancy in multiple sclerosis. The table lists this clone with a count of one. Produced via immunoSEQ multiplex PCR; TCRdb's table is partial and in-frame only. The table lists roughly 80,000 clones, 89% of them singletons. The germline CDR1 and CDR2 sequences are MNHNS and SASEGT. This CDR3 is 18 amino acids long. The V gene lost 0 bases and the J gene lost 4 bases, with 19 bases spanning the gap. The sequence came from a female donor with multiple sclerosis, enrolled in a pregnancy study. Source: peripheral blood, taken before pregnancy. This chain connects TRBV6-1 to TRBJ1-5; no reliable D call. The CDR3 nucleotides read TGTGCCAGCAGTGAAGCAATGGAGGGTCAGGTGGGGAATCAGCCCCAGCATTTT. Translated: CASSEAMEGQVGNQPQHF.